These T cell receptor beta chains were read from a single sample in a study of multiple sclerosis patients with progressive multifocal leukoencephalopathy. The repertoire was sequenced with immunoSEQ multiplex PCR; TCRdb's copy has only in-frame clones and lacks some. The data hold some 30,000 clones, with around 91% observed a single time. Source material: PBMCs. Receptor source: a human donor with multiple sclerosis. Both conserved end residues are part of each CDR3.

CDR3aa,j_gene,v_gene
CASSPTHLSYNEQFF,TRBJ2-1,TRBV6-6
CASSLIRGQFF,TRBJ2-1,TRBV7-2
CAISERLVQPQHF,TRBJ1-5,TRBV10-3
CASSEDGTGGIGQFF,TRBJ2-1,TRBV6-1
CASSQEAGFGGYTF,TRBJ1-2,TRBV4-3
CASSEQGMNEQFF,TRBJ2-1,TRBV2
CASSLVDRGGEKLFF,TRBJ1-4,TRBV7-2
CASSPWTAYTGELFF,TRBJ2-2,TRBV7-3
CAWSAGTSGFSYEQYF,TRBJ2-7,TRBV30
CASSYRNTEAFF,TRBJ1-1,TRBV6-5
CASSLLWEREVWETQYF,TRBJ2-5,TRBV7-8
CASRGRGVGYTF,TRBJ1-2,TRBV27
CASSLVGDRGYGYTF,TRBJ1-2,TRBV7-2
CASSITGTATEAFF,TRBJ1-1,TRBV6-1
CSVQRDAEQFF,TRBJ2-1,TRBV29-1
CASSPRESGTEAFF,TRBJ1-1,TRBV5-1
CASVSLSGGYTF,TRBJ1-2,TRBV11-2
CASSSTEQFF,TRBJ2-1,TRBV4-3
CATSRLKVDTGELFF,TRBJ2-2,TRBV15
CASSYSRLPYGYTF,TRBJ1-2,TRBV6-5
CASSQVQGITEAFF,TRBJ1-1,TRBV4-3
CASSPWDFPDTQYF,TRBJ2-3,TRBV18
CASSWNLGTDGYTF,TRBJ1-2,TRBV11-2
CAWSPKPGLAGGLSAYEQYF,TRBJ2-7,TRBV30
CASSEGSGSSYEQYF,NA,TRBV6-4
CASSQTARQGYTF,TRBJ1-2,TRBV4-3
CASSTGTAQHF,TRBJ1-5,TRBV19
CASSNRAGGTEAFF,TRBJ1-1,TRBV7-8
CASINPGGLKQFF,TRBJ2-1,TRBV6-5
CASSLLTGLAGQEQYF,TRBJ2-7,TRBV7-2
CASSLGSTHQETQYF,TRBJ2-5,TRBV5-4
CASSITGLPTEAFF,TRBJ1-1,TRBV19
CASSLGTLGNEQFF,TRBJ2-1,TRBV11-2
CASSLTGDDGYTF,TRBJ1-2,TRBV5-1
CASRDDRGWGTEAFF,TRBJ1-1,TRBV19
CATSNYGADTRRVSGEQFF,TRBJ2-1,TRBV15
CASSIGPAGDEQYF,TRBJ2-7,TRBV19
CASTPRTGSVGDTQYF,TRBJ2-3,TRBV27
CASSRSSGAADTQYF,TRBJ2-3,TRBV4-1
CASSLQGGTYEQYF,TRBJ2-7,TRBV5-1
CASSLNGGGVIEAFF,TRBJ1-1,TRBV2
CASSSMTSAAFF,TRBJ1-1,TRBV6-6
CSVEDIGGTEQYF,TRBJ2-7,TRBV29-1